This record looks at one T cell receptor beta chain sequence and its context. Germline CDR1 SNHLY, CDR2 FYNNEI. CDR3 size: 15 residues. Trimming removed 8 bases from V and 3 bases from J; junction bases left unmatched: 13. This sample was included in a study of shared clonotypes between healthy human individuals. Produced via immunoSEQ multiplex PCR; TCRdb's table is partial and in-frame only. This sample carries 1.5 million to 1.9 million clones, 98% of them seen once, and the ten largest clones take 0.45%. The receptor was isolated from a man in his thirties or forties in good health. What was sequenced was naive CD4+ T cells sorted from blood. Regarding subset: CD45RA+ positively selected. The J gene is TRBJ2-7, the V gene TRBV2; 7 bases line up with TRBD1. The CDR3 DNA reads as TGTGCCAGCTACCTGGGGGCAGGGGGTTACTACGAGCAGTACTTC. Protein: CASYLGAGGYYEQYF.